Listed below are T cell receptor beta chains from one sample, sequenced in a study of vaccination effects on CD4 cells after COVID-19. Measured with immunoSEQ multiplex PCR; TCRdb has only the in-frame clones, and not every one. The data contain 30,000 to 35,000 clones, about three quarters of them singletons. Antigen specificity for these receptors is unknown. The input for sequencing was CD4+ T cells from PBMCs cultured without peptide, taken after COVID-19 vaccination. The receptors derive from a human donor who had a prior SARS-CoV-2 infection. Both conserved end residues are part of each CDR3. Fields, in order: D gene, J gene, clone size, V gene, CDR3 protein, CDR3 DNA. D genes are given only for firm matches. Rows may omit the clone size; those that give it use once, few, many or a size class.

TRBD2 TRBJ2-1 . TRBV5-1 CASSPLGGGGAGEQFF TGCGCCAGCAGCCCTCTAGGGGGCGGGGGGGCGGGGGAGCAGTTCTTC
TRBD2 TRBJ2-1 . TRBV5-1 CASSIGGGSEQFF TGCGCCAGCAGCATTGGGGGGGGGAGTGAGCAGTTCTTC
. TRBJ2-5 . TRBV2 CASNSGGPSGTQYF TGTGCCAGCAATAGTGGGGGCCCCTCCGGGACCCAGTACTTC
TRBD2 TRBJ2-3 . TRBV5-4 CASSLGLAGSTDTQYF TGTGCCAGCAGCCTGGGACTAGCGGGGAGCACAGATACGCAGTATTTT
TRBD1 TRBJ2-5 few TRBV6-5 CASRTGGSQETQYF TGTGCCAGCAGAACAGGGGGCAGCCAAGAGACCCAGTACTTC
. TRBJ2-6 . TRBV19 CASSPEPPTSGANVLTF TGTGCCAGTAGTCCAGAGCCACCGACTTCTGGGGCCAACGTCCTGACTTTC
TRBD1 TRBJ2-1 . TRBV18 CASLRRDRDNEQFF TGTGCCAGCCTTCGCAGGGACAGAGACAATGAGCAGTTCTTC
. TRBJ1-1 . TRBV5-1 CASSRDRPNTEAFF TGCGCCAGCAGCAGAGACAGACCGAACACTGAAGCTTTCTTT
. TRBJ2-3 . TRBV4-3 CASSVRGYTDTQYF TGCGCCAGCAGCGTCAGGGGCTACACAGATACGCAGTATTTT
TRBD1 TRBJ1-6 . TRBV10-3 CAISVTGQGEGSPLHF TGTGCCATCAGTGTGACGGGACAGGGGGAGGGTTCACCCCTCCACTTT
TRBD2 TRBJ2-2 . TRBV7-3 CASSLNGLAVGELFF TGTGCCAGCAGCTTAAACGGACTAGCAGTCGGGGAGCTGTTTTTT
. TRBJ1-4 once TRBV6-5 CASSYTYQGIGEKLFF TGTGCCAGCAGTTACACCTACCAGGGGATTGGCGAAAAACTGTTTTTT
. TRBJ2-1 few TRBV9 CASSVGLTFYNEQFF TGTGCCAGCAGCGTAGGGTTAACATTCTACAATGAGCAGTTCTTC
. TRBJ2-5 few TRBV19 CASSSLGMQETQYF TGTGCCAGTAGTTCCCTTGGGATGCAAGAGACCCAGTACTTC
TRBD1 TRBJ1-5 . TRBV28 CASSLPGQGGNQPQHF TGTGCCAGCAGTTTACCCGGACAGGGAGGCAATCAGCCCCAGCATTTT
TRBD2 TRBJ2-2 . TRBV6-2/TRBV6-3 CASSGTSGRDTGELFF TGTGCCAGCAGTGGGACTAGCGGGAGGGACACCGGGGAGCTGTTTTTT
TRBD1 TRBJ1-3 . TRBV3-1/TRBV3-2 CASSSRQGADTIYF TGTGCCAGCAGCTCCCGACAGGGGGCGGACACCATATATTTT
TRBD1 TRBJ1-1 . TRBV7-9 CASSLALAGGTEAFF TGTGCCAGCAGCTTAGCCTTGGCAGGGGGCACTGAAGCTTTCTTT
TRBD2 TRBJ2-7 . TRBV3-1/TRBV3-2 CASSPGPFRLGGSHEQYF TGTGCCAGCAGCCCGGGCCCATTCAGGTTGGGCGGGAGCCACGAGCAGTACTTC
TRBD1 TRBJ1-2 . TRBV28 CASSPPDRIYGYTF TGTGCCAGCAGCCCCCCGGACAGGATTTATGGCTACACCTTC
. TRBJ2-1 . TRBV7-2 CASSSRRGSVSYNEQFF TGTGCCAGCAGCTCTAGGAGGGGGTCGGTCTCCTACAATGAGCAGTTCTTC
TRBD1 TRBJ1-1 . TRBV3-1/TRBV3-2 CASRRYQGDTEAFF TGTGCCAGCAGGCGATATCAGGGGGACACTGAAGCTTTCTTT
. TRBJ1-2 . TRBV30 CAWSQRGGLYGYTF TGTGCCTGGAGTCAACGGGGGGGTTTGTATGGCTACACCTTC
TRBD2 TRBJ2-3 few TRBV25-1 CASSEFGGGRTDTQYF TGTGCCAGCAGTGAGTTCGGCGGGGGTAGGACAGATACGCAGTATTTT
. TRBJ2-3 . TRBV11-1 CASSVSNEGTDTQYF TGTGCCAGCAGCGTAAGTAACGAGGGCACAGATACGCAGTATTTT
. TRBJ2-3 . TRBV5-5 CASSLAGSSDRDTQYF TGTGCCAGCAGCTTGGCGGGGAGCAGTGATCGAGATACGCAGTATTTT
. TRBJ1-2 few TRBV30 CAWSHSASGYTF TGTGCCTGGTCCCACTCCGCCAGTGGCTACACCTTC
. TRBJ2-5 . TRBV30 CAWSKTRGDETQYF TGTGCCTGGAGCAAAACTCGGGGAGACGAGACCCAGTACTTC
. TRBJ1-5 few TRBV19 CASSILDSRNQAQHF TGTGCCAGTAGTATCTTGGATTCGAGGAATCAGGCCCAGCATTTT
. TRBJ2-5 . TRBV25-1 CASSEWAPGETQYF TGTGCCAGCAGTGAATGGGCCCCCGGGGAGACCCAGTACTTC
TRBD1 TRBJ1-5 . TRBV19 CASSPGDSRRQPQHF TGTGCCAGTAGTCCGGGGGACAGTCGGCGGCAGCCCCAGCATTTT
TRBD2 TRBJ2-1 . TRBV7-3 CASSLKGPGRGEQFF TGTGCCAGCAGCCTGAAGGGGCCAGGGAGGGGTGAGCAGTTCTTC
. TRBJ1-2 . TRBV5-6 CASSLTGTWNGYTF TGTGCCAGCAGCTTGACCGGGACATGGAATGGCTACACCTTC
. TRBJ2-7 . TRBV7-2 CASSLDFLGFYEQYF TGTGCCAGCAGCTTAGATTTCTTGGGATTCTACGAGCAGTACTTC
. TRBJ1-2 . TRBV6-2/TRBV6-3 CASSGSFYGYTF TGTGCCAGCAGTGGCAGCTTCTATGGCTACACCTTC
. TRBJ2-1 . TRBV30 CAWSVLGPSEQFF TGTGCCTGGAGTGTACTTGGCCCCAGTGAGCAGTTCTTC
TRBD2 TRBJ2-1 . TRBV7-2 CASSLRGGNVQFF TGTGCCAGCAGCTTGCGGGGGGGAAACGTGCAGTTCTTC
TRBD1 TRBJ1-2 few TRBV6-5 CASSRLTGEDGYTF TGTGCCAGCAGCCGACTGACAGGGGAGGATGGCTACACCTTC
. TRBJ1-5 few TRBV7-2 CASSLLSLGGQPQHF TGTGCCAGCAGCTTATTATCCCTGGGGGGTCAGCCCCAGCATTTT
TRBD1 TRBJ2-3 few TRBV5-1 CASSYGQGAHSSTDTQYF TGCGCCAGCAGCTATGGACAGGGGGCCCATTCTAGCACAGATACGCAGTATTTT
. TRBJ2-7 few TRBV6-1 CASSERPRDQYF TGTGCCAGCAGTGAGAGACCGCGGGATCAGTACTTC
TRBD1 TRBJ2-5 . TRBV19 CASTDVQGAGETQYF TGTGCCAGTACCGACGTCCAGGGGGCTGGAGAGACCCAGTACTTC
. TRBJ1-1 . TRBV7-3 CASSLLGQNTEAFF TGTGCCAGCAGCTTATTGGGGCAAAACACTGAAGCTTTCTTT
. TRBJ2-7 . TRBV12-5 CASGLSASSYEQYF TGTGCTAGTGGTTTGTCTGCCAGCTCCTACGAGCAGTACTTC
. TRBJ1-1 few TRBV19 CASSSLVVGVAFF TGTGCCAGTAGTAGCCTTGTGGTAGGGGTAGCTTTCTTT
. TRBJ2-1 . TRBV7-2 CASSPGSFGEQFF TGTGCCAGCAGCCCGGGCTCATTCGGTGAGCAGTTCTTC
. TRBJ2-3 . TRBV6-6 CASSQRQGSDTQYF TGTGCCAGCAGTCAACGTCAGGGCTCGGATACGCAGTATTTT
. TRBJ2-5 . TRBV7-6 CASSLGPNWDQETQYF TGTGCCAGCAGCTTAGGGCCTAATTGGGACCAAGAGACCCAGTACTTC
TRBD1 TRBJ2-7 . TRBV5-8 CASSFSYGTGTEQYF TGTGCCAGCAGCTTTAGTTACGGGACAGGGACCGAGCAGTACTTC
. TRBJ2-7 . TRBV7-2 CASSLEYNEQYF TGTGCCAGCAGCTTAGAGTATAACGAGCAGTACTTC